This T cell receptor beta chain emerged from a study of pediatric ulcerative colitis (dated by TCRdb to the late 2010s). Notes on the research overall: Among the ulcerative colitis patients, about seven had pancolitis and two had left-sided colitis, and histology in every patient was consistent with ulcerative colitis. Nine or ten newly diagnosed, treatment-naive pediatric ulcerative colitis patients and a few non-IBD control children each provided paired blood and rectal samples. By Pediatric Ulcerative Colitis Activity Index, mild disease was classified in two patients, moderate disease in four and acute severe colitis in three. Study-wide conclusions, independent of this receptor: Rectal repertoire features separated controls, mild-moderate and acute severe colitis patients; acute severe colitis showed reduced rectal diversity due to clonal expansions. Compared with controls, ulcerative colitis patients showed significantly higher autologous blood-rectal clonal overlap, a finding that suggests increased T cell trafficking to inflamed tissue. For technical reasons, blood samples from two patients gave substantially fewer templates, and these samples were excluded from the blood-rectal overlap analysis. Because repertoires were derived from total lymphocyte DNA, patterns in rare subsets such as regulatory T cells may not have been reflected. The healthy control group was small, consisting of only a few individuals. Two rectal CDR3 clonotypes were detected in all ulcerative colitis patients and were not detected in any of the controls.

Using the immunoSEQ TRB Survey service, rearranged CDR3 beta regions were amplified from genomic DNA with multiplex V and J primers. To keep sequencing depth the same across samples, survey-level depth of up to 500,000 reads per sample was applied. Libraries were purified, pooled and sequenced on Illumina technology. The original pipeline was this. immunoSEQ online tools were used for productive clonality, sample overlap, pairwise scatters, CDR3 beta length, V/D/J gene usage and productiveness. Calculated diversity was the number of unique rearrangements divided by total templates times 100; Shannon and Simpson indices were also computed. Principal component analysis was performed on Z-score normalized data with the R prcomp function and the ggbiplot package. Morisita's index was used to quantify the clonal overlap between blood and rectum within each subject. TCRdb mirrors the immuneACCESS table, restricted to in-frame sequences. Some clones are absent from its copies; in checked studies, under half trace to an unresolved V gene, and the reason for the others is unknown. D and trimming were read from the DNA, whereas the V and J calls and clone size are those reported in that table. The sample data list tens of thousands of clones, and 77% of these were observed just once. Around 4.9% of the sample lies in the top ten.

Before the diagnostic colonoscopy, none of the ulcerative colitis patients had been given immunosuppressive medication. Blood was sampled at the same time as the colonoscopy. The Wizard kit (Promega) was used to extract genomic DNA from blood and intestinal samples. Concerning this clone: The target of this receptor is not known. No clone much larger than this one lies a single base away; base qualities are absent.

The sequencing sample was made of blood. The source is a boy aged 5-17 years with moderate ulcerative colitis.

This receptor carries the CDR3 CASSFGRPDTDTQYF. The nucleotides are TGTGCCAGCTCCTTTGGTCGGCCCGACACAGATACGCAGTATTTT. The rearranged segments are TRBV18 and TRBJ2-3; no D segment can be confidently identified. The germline V gene yields KGHSH for CDR1 and LQKENI for CDR2. The V end loses 6 bases and the J end loses 2 bases, and a stretch of 15 bases separates them. Taken from cysteine to phenylalanine, the CDR3 has 15 residues. Only CDR3 DNA is held: 45 bases, read in frame from base 1.